Here is one T cell receptor beta chain with its context. The sample is drawn from a study of blood T cell repertoires in COVID-19. J was trimmed by 5 bases and V by 2 bases; bases with no gene match: 3. This CDR3 is built from 15 residues. Germline CDR1 is WSHSY and CDR2 is SAAADI. Some clones are missing from TCRdb's copy, which holds only in-frame ones; the method was immunoSEQ multiplex PCR. The sample carries roughly 200,000 clones, approximately 85% recorded once. The clonotype comes from a man aged 40-55 years who had recovered from COVID-19. This chain uses TRBV10-2 with TRBJ1-4; TRBD1 aligns across 9 bases. The specimen was PBMCs or T cells enriched from blood (not recorded which). Here the CDR3 DNA reads TGCGCCAGCAGTGAGCTCGGGACAGGGAATGAAAAACTGTTTTTT. This translates into CASSELGTGNEKLFF.